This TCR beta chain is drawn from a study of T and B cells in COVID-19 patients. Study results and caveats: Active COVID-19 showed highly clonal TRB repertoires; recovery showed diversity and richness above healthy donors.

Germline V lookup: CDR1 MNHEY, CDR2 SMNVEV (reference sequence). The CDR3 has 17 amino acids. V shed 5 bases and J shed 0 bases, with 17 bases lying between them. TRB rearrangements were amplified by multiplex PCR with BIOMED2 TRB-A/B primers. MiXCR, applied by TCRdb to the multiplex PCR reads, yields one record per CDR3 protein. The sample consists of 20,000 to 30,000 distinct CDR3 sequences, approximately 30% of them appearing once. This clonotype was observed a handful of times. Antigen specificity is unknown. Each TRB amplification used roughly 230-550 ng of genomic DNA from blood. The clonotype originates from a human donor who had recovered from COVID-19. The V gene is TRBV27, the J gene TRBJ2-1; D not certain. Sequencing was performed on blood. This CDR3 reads CASSPRAFLSSYNEQFF. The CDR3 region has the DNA TGTGCCAGCAGTCCACGGGCCTTTCTAAGCTCCTACAATGAGCAGTTCTTC.